What follows are 10 T cell receptor beta chains derived from one specimen sequenced in a study of Ad26.COV2.S vaccination and SARS-CoV-2 variants. Treatment here: around 19 received Ad26.COV2.S at low or high dose, single or two shots; about 5 received placebo; per-sample allocation not given. Following the first vaccine or placebo injection, samples were taken on day 63. Measured with immunoSEQ multiplex PCR; TCRdb has only the in-frame clones, and not every one. The data show 350,000 to 400,000 clones, with approximately 86% seen just once and approximately 3.7% held by the top ten. Sequences were derived from peripheral blood, sampled in a trial of Ad26.COV2.S vaccine versus placebo. The receptors shown here come from a person aged 18-60 years who received the Ad26.COV2.S COVID-19 vaccine or a placebo.

In its sample, this clone was seen a few times. This chain connects TRBV7-9 to TRBJ1-2, with D perhaps matching TRBD1 (5 bases). This CDR3 contains 16 residues. Per the germline V gene, CDR1 is SEHNR and CDR2 is FQNEAQ (reference sequence). Trimming pared 5 bases from V and 2 bases from J, leaving 18 bases between. In DNA, the CDR3 is TGTGCCAGCAGCAAAATGCCGGGACTGAGAAACTATGGCTACACCTTC. Translated: CASSKMPGLRNYGYTF.

The chain joins TRBV4-2 to TRBJ2-3; TRBD2 aligns across 7 bases. The germline CDR1 and CDR2 sequences are LGHNA and YNFKEQ. Trimming cost V 0 bases and J 0 bases; bases outside gene matches: 9. The CDR3 is 18 residues long. The CDR3 loop is CASSQDGGPGGSTDTQYF. CDR3 bases: TGTGCCAGCAGCCAAGATGGCGGTCCCGGGGGGAGCACAGATACGCAGTATTTT.

The chain carries TRBV7-7 and TRBJ2-2; 11 bases are a match to TRBD2. V dropped 4 bases and J dropped 0; count of bases not matched to a gene: 1. The length of the CDR3 is 16 residues. Germline V gene data show CDR1 as SSHAT and CDR2 as FNYEAQ (reference sequence). The CDR3 protein is CASSSGLAANTGELFF. CDR3 nucleotide sequence: TGTGCCAGCAGCTCGGGACTAGCGGCGAACACCGGGGAGCTGTTTTTT.

CDR3 amino acids: CASSLEGGGNEKLFF. The CDR3 bases are TGTGCCAGCAGCTTAGAAGGGGGTGGCAATGAAAAACTGTTTTTT. The chain carries TRBV7-8 and TRBJ1-4, with a weak D call TRBD1 (6 bases). V was shortened by 1 base and J by 5 bases, with 11 bases between the two germline ends. This CDR3 has 15 residues. Germline CDR1 is SGHVS and CDR2 is FQNEAQ.

The chain links TRBV7-8 to TRBJ2-1, with 12 bases fitting TRBD1. There are 17 residues in the CDR3. The trim removed 3 bases at V and 7 bases at J, leaving 10 bases unmatched. CDR1 and CDR2 from the germline V gene are SGHVS and FQNEAQ. Here the CDR3 reads CASSLRTGTGGRNEQFF. The CDR3 bases are TGTGCCAGCAGCTTGCGCACCGGGACAGGGGGCAGGAATGAGCAGTTCTTC.

V and J are TRBV7-2 and TRBJ1-1, with D tentatively TRBD1 (6 bases). The V end lost 2 bases, the J end lost 3 bases, and 19 bases lay between the germline ends. There are 17 residues in the CDR3. Germline values: CDR1 SGHTA, CDR2 FQGNSA. The CDR3 nucleotides read TGTGCCAGCAGCTTACCCTTTCGGGGGCGTCAGGACACTGAAGCTTTCTTT. This translates into CASSLPFRGRQDTEAFF.

The rearrangement joins TRBV16 to TRBJ1-4; D ambiguous. CDR1 KGHSY and CDR2 FQNENV come from the germline V gene. Trimming stripped 0 bases from V and 0 bases from J, with 14 bases between. The CDR3 consists of 18 residues. This CDR3 reads CASSQSTPQSATNEKLFF. Here the CDR3 DNA reads TGTGCCAGCAGCCAATCCACCCCACAGTCTGCAACTAATGAAAAACTGTTTTTT.

The gene calls are TRBV7-9 and TRBJ2-5; D uncertain. This CDR3 is 16 amino acids long. Between the trimmed V and J ends, which lost 3 bases and 3 bases, there was a span of 17 bases. CDR1 and CDR2 from the germline V gene are SEHNR and FQNEAQ (reference sequence). The CDR3 DNA is TGTGCCAGCAGCTTTGGGAAGGGTAGCACCAAAGAGACCCAGTACTTC. This encodes CASSFGKGSTKETQYF.

This chain connects TRBV4-1 to TRBJ1-4; TRBD1 matches 8 bases. The V gene's germline CDR1 is MGHRA and CDR2 YSYEKL. The J segment lost 10 bases and the V segment lost 3 bases, leaving 7 bases of the junction unmatched. CDR3 length: 14 amino acids. The CDR3 nucleotides read TGCGCCAGCAGCCAGCCCGGACAGGGAGGAAAACTGTTTTTT. Translated: CASSQPGQGGKLFF.

This chain uses TRBV11-2 with TRBJ2-7, with TRBD2 matching 9 bases. The length of the CDR3 is 15 residues. CDR1 is SGHAT and CDR2 is FQNNGV in the germline V gene. V trimming: 5 bases; J trimming: 4 bases; junction bases outside the gene matches: 9. The CDR3 coding sequence is TGTGCCAGCAGCACCGGGACTAGCAGTTTTTACGAGCAGTACTTC. Translation: CASSTGTSSFYEQYF.